This passage covers 10 T cell receptor beta chains from one sample sequenced in a study of blood T cell repertoires in COVID-19. The assay was immunoSEQ multiplex PCR, and TCRdb's table has in-frame clones only and misses some. The sample lists fewer than 200,000 clones; 80% to 90% were seen once. The sequenced sample was peripheral blood. These receptors all stem from a woman aged 70 to 79 with COVID-19, enrolled during active disease.

V is TRBV15 and J is TRBJ1-1; TRBD1 aligns across 9 bases. CDR3 size: 17 residues. Trimming at V came to 5 bases and at J to 4 bases, leaving 14 bases not matched to a gene. Looked up from germline, CDR1 is LNHNV and CDR2 is YYDKDF (reference sequence). Here the CDR3 DNA reads TGTGCCACCAGCGGAGGACAGGGGTCTCCTCGGGGCACTGAAGCTTTCTTT. Encoded protein: CATSGGQGSPRGTEAFF. Based on the CDR3 plus reference TRBV15 and TRBJ1-1, the full variable domain is DAMVIQNPRYQVTQFGKPVTLSCSQTLNHNVMYWYQQKSSQAPKLLFHYYDKDFNNEADTPDNFQSRRPNTSFCFLDIRSPGLGDTAMYLCATSGGQGSPRGTEAFFGQGTRLTVV.

The chain carries TRBV4-3 and TRBJ1-6, with D possibly being TRBD1 (5 bases). With 1 base removed from V and 4 bases from J, the gap between germline ends came to 11 bases. The CDR3 has 16 residues. Germline V lookup: CDR1 LGHNA, CDR2 YSLEER. CDR3: CASSQGREGYNSPLHF. In nucleotides, the CDR3 is TGCGCCAGCAGCCAAGGCAGGGAGGGTTATAATTCACCCCTCCACTTT.

The chain is built from TRBV11-3 and TRBJ1-2; 9 bases line up with TRBD1. Germline CDR1 reads SGHNT; CDR2 reads YENEEA. The J segment lost 6 bases and the V segment lost 4 bases, leaving 6 bases of the junction unmatched. CDR3 length: 14 amino acids. CDR3 nucleotide sequence: TGTGCCAGCAGCTCGAGACAGGGGGACGATGGCTACACCTTC. Protein: CASSSRQGDDGYTF.

The genes are TRBV7-2 and TRBJ2-1, with 9 bases matching TRBD2. The CDR3 length is 15 residues. Trimming cost V 4 bases and J 8 bases; bases outside gene matches: 9. The germline V gene encodes CDR1 SGHTA and CDR2 FQGNSA. The CDR3 loop is CASSSAGGPAYEQFF. The CDR3 DNA sequence: TGTGCCAGCAGCTCCGCGGGAGGGCCGGCGTATGAGCAGTTCTTC.

The gene calls are TRBV19 and TRBJ2-7; the D gene is possibly TRBD2 (5 bases). The ends were cut back, 8 bases at V and 2 bases at J, with 19 bases in the middle. Looked up from germline, CDR1 is LNHDA and CDR2 is SQIVND (reference sequence). This CDR3 contains 15 residues. The CDR3 is CASSDPGTSTYEQYF. The CDR3 DNA is TGTGCCAGTTCCGATCCGGGAACGAGTACCTACGAGCAGTACTTC. Full variable domain (remainder filled in from reference TRBV19 and TRBJ2-7): DGGITQSPKYLFRKEGQNVTLSCEQNLNHDAMYWYRQDPGQGLRLIYYSQIVNDFQKGDIAEGYSVSREKKESFPLTVTSAQKNPTAFYLCASSDPGTSTYEQYFGPGTRLTVT.

The chain employs TRBV6-5 and TRBJ2-7; 8 positions agree with TRBD1. CDR3 size: 14 residues. The ends lost 6 bases at V and 5 bases at J; junction bases unmatched: 9. CDR1 is MNHEY and CDR2 is SVGAGI in the germline V gene. The CDR3 DNA reads TGTGCCAGCAGCTTGGACAGGGTTTCGGACGAGCAGTACTTC. This encodes CASSLDRVSDEQYF.

This chain uses TRBV19 with TRBJ1-1; D possibly corresponds to TRBD1 (5 bases). V was cut by 7 bases and J by 2 bases, with 17 bases left in between. Germline CDR1 reads LNHDA; CDR2 reads SQIVND (reference sequence). This CDR3 is built from 15 residues. For the CDR3, the DNA is TGTGCCAGTACCCGTAAAGGACAATTAAACACTGAAGCTTTCTTT. Translation gives CASTRKGQLNTEAFF.

The chain is built from TRBV11-1 and TRBJ2-5; D unresolved. Germline CDR1 SGHAT, CDR2 FQDESV (reference sequence). V lost 0 bases and J lost 5, with 10 bases in between. The CDR3 extends over 14 amino acids. The CDR3 here is CASSLAGSRETQYF. As DNA, the CDR3 is TGTGCCAGCAGCTTAGCGGGCAGTCGGGAGACCCAGTACTTC.

This chain connects TRBV5-1 to TRBJ2-7, with 9 positions matching TRBD1. The CDR3 is 17 amino acids. The junction had 11 bases not matched to a gene; V was cut back by 0 bases and J by 4 bases. The germline CDR1 and CDR2 sequences are SGHRS and YFSETQ. CDR3: CASSLEQGASFSYEQYF. DNA of the CDR3: TGCGCCAGCAGCTTGGAACAGGGGGCCTCCTTTTCGTACGAGCAGTACTTC.

This chain joins TRBV12-5 and TRBJ2-6, with 11 bases fitting TRBD1. The CDR3 is 17 amino acids. V lost 6 bases to trimming and J lost 2 bases; unmatched junction nucleotides: 6. Germline V gives CDR1 LGHNT, CDR2 FRNRAP. DNA of the CDR3: TGTGCTAGTGGCGCGGGACAGGGGGTCGCTGGGGCCAACGTCCTGACTTTC. This sequence encodes CASGAGQGVAGANVLTF.